This T cell receptor (beta chain) was obtained from a study of post-analysis software for immune sequencing data. On the study more broadly: Clinical courses comprised relapsing-remitting, secondary progressive and progressive-relapsing multiple sclerosis. Study results and limitations: Multiple sclerosis patients had significantly lower normalized Chao1 diversity than controls. Pronounced co-clustering by F measure was evident among identically batched samples. Higher frequency in patients than in controls was seen for roughly five TRBV segments, with TRBV5-6, TRBV5-1 and TRBV20-1 among them.

Tagging with unique molecular identifiers was a feature of the TCR beta cDNA libraries. Hundreds of thousands of cDNA molecules were obtained from approximately 1 to 10 million T cells. One entry per CDR3 protein, called by TCRdb with MiXCR from the PCR reads. Of about 620,000 distinct CDR3 sequences listed, about 40% are singletons. In regard to this clonotype: Its antigen is unknown.

Germline loops: CDR1 SGHRS, CDR2 YFSETQ. Trimming removed 0 bases from V and 3 bases from J; junction bases left unmatched: 10. The CDR3 length is 18 residues. The receptor was derived from a girl between 10 and 17 years old with multiple sclerosis. The rearrangement joins TRBV5-1 to TRBJ2-7, with 12 positions matching TRBD2. Sequencing was done on a sample of blood. The CDR3 bases are TGCGCCAGCAGCTTGGCCGCAACTAGCGGGGGGTTAGACTACGAGCAGTACTTC. Translation: CASSLAATSGGLDYEQYF.